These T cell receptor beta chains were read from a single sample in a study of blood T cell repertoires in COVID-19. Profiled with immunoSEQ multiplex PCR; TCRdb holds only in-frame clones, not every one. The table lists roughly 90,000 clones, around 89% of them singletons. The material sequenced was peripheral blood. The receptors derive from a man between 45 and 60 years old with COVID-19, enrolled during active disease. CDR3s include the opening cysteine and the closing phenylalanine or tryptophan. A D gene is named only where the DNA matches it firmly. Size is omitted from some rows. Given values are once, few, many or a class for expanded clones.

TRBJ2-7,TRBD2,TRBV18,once,TGTGCCAGCTCACCCCGGACTAGCGGTTCCTACGAGCAGTACTTC,CASSPRTSGSYEQYF
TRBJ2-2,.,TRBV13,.,TGTGCCAGCAGCTTCGATGGCGGCACCGGGGAGCTGTTTTTT,CASSFDGGTGELFF
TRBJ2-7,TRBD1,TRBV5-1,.,TGCGCCAGCAGCCGGCCCGACAGGGCGCCCTACGAGCAGTACTTC,CASSRPDRAPYEQYF
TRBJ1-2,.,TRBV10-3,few,TGTGCCATCAGTGGGGGGGATCAAGCTAACTATGGCTACACCTTC,CAISGGDQANYGYTF
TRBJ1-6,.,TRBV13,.,TGTGCCAGCAGCTTAGGCCCTCAGGGAAATTCACCCCTCCACTTT,CASSLGPQGNSPLHF
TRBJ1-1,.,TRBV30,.,TGTGCCTGGACCAGCAGGCTCATACAAACTCGTGGCACTGAAGCTTTCTTT,CAWTSRLIQTRGTEAFF
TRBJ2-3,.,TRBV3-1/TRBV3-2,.,TGTGCCAGCAGCCAGACTGGCACAGATACGCAGTATTTT,CASSQTGTDTQYF
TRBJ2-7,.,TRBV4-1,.,TGCGCCAGCAGCCAATCGGACAGAAACTACGAGCAGTACTTC,CASSQSDRNYEQYF
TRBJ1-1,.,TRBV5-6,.,TGTGCCAGCAGCCCGGAGGGAGGAAGGGGCACTGAAGCTTTCTTT,CASSPEGGRGTEAFF
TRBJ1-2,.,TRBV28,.,TGTGCCAGCAGTCCCATACCAGGGGATGGCTACACCTTC,CASSPIPGDGYTF
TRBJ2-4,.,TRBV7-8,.,TGTGCCAGCAGCGCCCAATCCGTTCTGGGCCTAGCCAAAAACATTCAGTACTTC,CASSAQSVLGLAKNIQYF
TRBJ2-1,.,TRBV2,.,TGTGCCAGCAGCTGGGATCAGGGCAATGAGCAGTTCTTC,CASSWDQGNEQFF
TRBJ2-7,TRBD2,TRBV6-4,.,TGTGCCAGCAATGCCCAGCGGGGGCCCGCCTACGAGCAGTACTTC,CASNAQRGPAYEQYF
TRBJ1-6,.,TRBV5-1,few,TGCGCCAGCAGCTTGGGATCGACAGCCAGTAGTTCACCCCTCCACTTT,CASSLGSTASSSPLHF
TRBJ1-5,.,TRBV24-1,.,TGTGCCACCAGCTCGCGGGGTAGTAATCAGCCCCAGCATTTT,CATSSRGSNQPQHF
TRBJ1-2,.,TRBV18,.,TGTGCCAGCTCACCCGCGGTTAACTATGGCTACACCTTC,CASSPAVNYGYTF
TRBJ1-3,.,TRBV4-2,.,TGTGCCAGCAGCAGACCTCCAGGGGAAGGAAACACCATATATTTT,CASSRPPGEGNTIYF
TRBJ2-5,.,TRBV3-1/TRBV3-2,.,TGTGCCAGCAGCCAGCTGAGGGAGACCCAGTACTTC,CASSQLRETQYF
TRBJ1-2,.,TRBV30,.,TGTGCCTGGAGTGTACTCCATGGCTACACCTTC,CAWSVLHGYTF
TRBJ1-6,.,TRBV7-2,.,TGTGCCAGCAGCTTTAGGGAGGTCAGGAAGAATTCACCCCTCCACTTT,CASSFREVRKNSPLHF
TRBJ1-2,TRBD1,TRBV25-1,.,TGTGCCAGCAGTGAAGGAGGGGGCACTAACTATGGCTACACCTTC,CASSEGGGTNYGYTF
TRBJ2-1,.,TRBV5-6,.,TGTGCCAGCAGCTTGGATTCTAGTCGCTCCTACAATGAGCAGTTCTTC,CASSLDSSRSYNEQFF
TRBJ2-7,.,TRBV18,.,TGTGCCAGCTCACCACCTGTACTCGACGAGCAGTACTTC,CASSPPVLDEQYF
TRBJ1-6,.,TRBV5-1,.,TGCGCCAGCAGTGGGGATAGGGGCAATTCACCCCTCCACTTT,CASSGDRGNSPLHF
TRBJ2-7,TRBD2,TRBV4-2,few,TGTGCCAGCAGCCCGCTGGGGACTAGCGGGGGGGCCTACGAGCAGTACTTC,CASSPLGTSGGAYEQYF
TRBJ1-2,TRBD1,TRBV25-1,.,TGTGCCAGCAACCAGGGGGCAGGTGGCTACACCTTC,CASNQGAGGYTF
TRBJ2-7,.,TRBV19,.,TGTGCCAGTAGTATGAAAGGACTCGCCTACGAGCAGTACTTC,CASSMKGLAYEQYF
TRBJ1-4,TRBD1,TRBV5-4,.,TGTGCCAGCAGCTCCCCAGGGGGAGGAGAAAAACTGTTTTTT,CASSSPGGGEKLFF
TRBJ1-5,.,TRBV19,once,TGTGCCAGTAGTATTAAGGGGACACCCGGCAATCAGCCCCAGCATTTT,CASSIKGTPGNQPQHF
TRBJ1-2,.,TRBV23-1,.,TGCGCCCGTAGTTGCCCTCCCAATGGCTACACCTTC,CARSCPPNGYTF
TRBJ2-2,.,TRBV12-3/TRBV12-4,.,TGTGCCAGCAGTTTAGTTTCATCCGGGGAGCTGTTTTTT,CASSLVSSGELFF
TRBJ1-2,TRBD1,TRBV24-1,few,TGTGCCACCAGTCGTGAGGGGGCCTATGGCTACACCTTC,CATSREGAYGYTF
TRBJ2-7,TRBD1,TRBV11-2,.,TGTGCCAGCAGCGCACAGGGGGATCTCGAGCAGTACTTC,CASSAQGDLEQYF
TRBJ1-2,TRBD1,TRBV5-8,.,TGTGCCAGCAGCCCGGGGACAGGGGGAATTTATGGCTACACCTTC,CASSPGTGGIYGYTF
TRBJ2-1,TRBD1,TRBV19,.,TGTGCCAGTAGTATAGTAAGAGGACAGGGGCTGGATGAGCAGTTCTTC,CASSIVRGQGLDEQFF
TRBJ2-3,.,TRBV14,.,TGTGCCAGCAGCCAAGCCGGACACGGACCCACAGATACGCAGTATTTT,CASSQAGHGPTDTQYF
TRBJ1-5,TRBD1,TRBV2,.,TGTGCCAGCAGGCTGCCGGGACAGGGTGGCAATCAGCCCCAGCATTTT,CASRLPGQGGNQPQHF
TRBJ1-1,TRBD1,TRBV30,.,TGTGCCTCGAACGACAGGGGAGCGGTAGCTTTCTTT,CASNDRGAVAFF
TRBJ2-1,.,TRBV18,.,TGTGCCAGCTCACCGCCCGCCCCGGGGGTTACCTACAATGAGCAGTTCTTC,CASSPPAPGVTYNEQFF
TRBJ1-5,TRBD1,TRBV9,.,TGTGCCAGCAGCGTAGAAGGGACAGGGGGTCAGCCCCAGCATTTT,CASSVEGTGGQPQHF
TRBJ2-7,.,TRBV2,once,TGTGCCAGCAGTGAAACGGGTGAGCAGTACTTC,CASSETGEQYF
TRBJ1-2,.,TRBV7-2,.,TGTGCCAGCAGCTTAAACAGGGTGGGTGGCTACACCTTC,CASSLNRVGGYTF
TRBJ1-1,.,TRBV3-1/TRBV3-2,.,TGTGCCAGCAGCCATCACACAGGGCGGAGTGAAGCTTTCTTT,CASSHHTGRSEAFF
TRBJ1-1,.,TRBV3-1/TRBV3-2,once,TGTGCCAGCAGCCACCGGGACACCAACACTGAAGCTTTCTTT,CASSHRDTNTEAFF
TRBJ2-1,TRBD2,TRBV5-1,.,TGCGCCAGCAGCTTGGCCTTAGCGGGGGACTACAATGAGCAGTTCTTC,CASSLALAGDYNEQFF
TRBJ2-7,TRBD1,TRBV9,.,TGTGCCAGCAGCGTAGCTGGGACAGGTTATACCTACGAGCAGTACTTC,CASSVAGTGYTYEQYF
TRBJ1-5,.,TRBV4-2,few,TGTGCCAGCAGCCCCCCTGGGGGCGGACAGCCCCAGCATTTT,CASSPPGGGQPQHF
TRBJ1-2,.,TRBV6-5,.,TGTGCCAGCAGGCGGGGGGCGGGAGGCTACACCTTC,CASRRGAGGYTF
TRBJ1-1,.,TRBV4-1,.,TGCGCCAGCAGCCAAGAAGGGGGGGATTGGGACACTGAAGCTTTCTTT,CASSQEGGDWDTEAFF
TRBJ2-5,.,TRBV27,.,TGTGCCAGCAGTTCAGTCCCAGAGACCCAGTACTTC,CASSSVPETQYF
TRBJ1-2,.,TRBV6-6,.,TGTGCCAGTCTGCGGGATGGAGACGGCTACACCTTC,CASLRDGDGYTF
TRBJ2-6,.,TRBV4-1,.,TGCGCCAGCAGCCCCCGCGGGCCTCTCTCTGGGGCCAACGTCCTGACTTTC,CASSPRGPLSGANVLTF
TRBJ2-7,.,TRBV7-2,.,TGTGCCAGCAGCAGGGGGGGGCTCAGGGGCCACGAGCAGTACTTC,CASSRGGLRGHEQYF
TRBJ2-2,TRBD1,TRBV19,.,TGTGCCAGTAGGGACAGGGCAATCACCGGGGAGCTGTTTTTT,CASRDRAITGELFF
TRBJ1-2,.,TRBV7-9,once,TGTGCCAGCAGTCAAAGAAGGGAGGGTCATGGCTACACCTTC,CASSQRREGHGYTF
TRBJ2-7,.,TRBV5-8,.,TGTGCCAGCAGCCGCACAGGGCAGTACGAGCAGTACTTC,CASSRTGQYEQYF
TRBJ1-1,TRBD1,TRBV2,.,TGTGCCAGCAGTGTGGACAGGGCAGGAGGCACTGAAGCTTTCTTT,CASSVDRAGGTEAFF